This T cell receptor (beta chain) was obtained from a study of T cells in women clearing cervical HPV infection. Study findings and constraints: Repertoire richness, not evenness, was significantly elevated in CIN3+ cases versus controls.

Genomic DNA, averaging around 1,200 ng per sample, yielded TCR beta CDR3 via immunoSEQ. Clones were read by immunoSEQ multiplex PCR, and TCRdb kept only the in-frame ones, dropping some. This sample contains about 33,000 clones. Notes on this clone: The antigen is undetermined.

The receptor comes from a woman between 18 and 69 years old with a cervical HPV16 infection that either progressed to CIN3+ or cleared (not recorded which). Sample: blood buffy coat.

CDR3: CASSQKSLASSSYNEQFF. The covered CDR3 bases are TGCGCCAGCAGCCAGAAGAGTCTAGCGAGCAGCTCCTACAATGAG. The chain carries TRBV4-1 and TRBJ2-1; D might be TRBD2 (6 bases). The read finishes 3 residues shy of the CDR3 end, and the germline J gene is used to complete it. The CDR3 is 18 amino acids. V was clipped by 3 bases and J by 0 bases, with 18 bases between them. From germline, CDR1 is MGHRA and CDR2 YSYEKL.